The next 15 T cell receptor beta chains were all read from a single sample in a study of vaccination effects on CD4 cells after COVID-19. Assay: immunoSEQ multiplex PCR; the TCRdb copy retains only in-frame clones and omits some. The sample holds 25,000 or so clones; over 70% are singletons and the top ten take 7% to 10%. Antigen-specific CD4+ T cell clonotypes were called by their expansion after viral peptide-pool culture in ViraFEST. Upon completion of roughly ten days in culture, CD4+ T cells were isolated. Participants got two doses of BNT162b2 or mRNA-1273 vaccine. Their recognized antigens are unknown. Sequencing used CD4+ T cells from PBMCs cultured with SARS-CoV-2 spike peptides, obtained after COVID-19 vaccination. These TCRs come from a human donor who received a COVID-19 vaccine.

This clone was seen once. The rearrangement links TRBV20-1 to TRBJ1-5; D unclear. The CDR3 is made up of 12 amino acids. Germline V CDR1 and CDR2: DFQATT, SNEGSKA (reference sequence). The V end lost 3 bases, the J end lost 3 bases, and 6 bases lay between the germline ends. CDR3 nucleotides: TGCAGTGCTAGTGGCGTCAATCAGCCCCAGCATTTT. This encodes CSASGVNQPQHF.

This clone has only a few counts. The chain combines TRBV19 with TRBJ1-2, with 7 bases fitting TRBD1. This CDR3 is built from 14 residues. Germline CDR1 is LNHDA and CDR2 is SQIVND (reference sequence). J lost 7 bases, V lost 6 bases, and 11 bases had no gene match. The CDR3 DNA follows: TGTGCCAGTAGCTACAGGGGAGAGGGAGGTGGCTACACCTTC. Translation: CASSYRGEGGGYTF.

The V call is TRBV27, the J call TRBJ2-5; no clear D gene. V lost 2 bases and J lost 5, with 9 bases in between. The CDR3 extends over 13 amino acids. Per the germline V gene, CDR1 is MNHEY and CDR2 is SMNVEV (reference sequence). The CDR3 DNA reads as TGTGCCAGCAGTTTACGGGCCCGGGAGACCCAGTACTTC. It specifies CASSLRARETQYF.

The rearrangement uses TRBV18 and TRBJ1-3; tentative D call: TRBD1 (5 bases). This CDR3 is 16 amino acids long. Germline CDR1 and CDR2: KGHSH and LQKENI. Trimming pared 3 bases from V and 3 bases from J, leaving 15 bases between. CDR3 in DNA: TGTGCCAGCTCACCTTCCATGCAGGGCTATGGAAACACCATATATTTT. It yields the protein CASSPSMQGYGNTIYF.

The gene calls are TRBV7-6 and TRBJ2-1; the D is unclear. The CDR3 has 17 residues. Germline CDR1 SGHVS, CDR2 FNYEAQ. Deletions cut 4 bases from V and 0 bases from J, with 16 bases between. The CDR3: CASSWNHEAGSYNEQFF. CDR3 bases: TGTGCCAGCAGCTGGAATCATGAAGCCGGCTCCTACAATGAGCAGTTCTTC.

J is TRBJ1-1 and V is TRBV4-2; D not resolved. The CDR3 spans 12 residues. V lost 0 bases and J lost 11, with 10 bases in between. The germline V gene encodes CDR1 LGHNA and CDR2 YNFKEQ. CDR3 coding DNA: TGTGCCAGCAGCCAAGAAGGGTTGGGCGCTTTCTTT. Translated, it gives CASSQEGLGAFF.

The chain carries TRBV9 and TRBJ1-3; TRBD1 agrees at 8 bases. V lost 0 bases to trimming and J lost 0 bases; unmatched junction nucleotides: 8. CDR1 and CDR2 from the germline V gene are SGDLS and YYNGEE. The CDR3 extends over 18 amino acids. CDR3 sequence reads: CASSVGETGAFSGNTIYF. The CDR3 DNA follows: TGTGCCAGCAGCGTAGGTGAGACAGGGGCCTTCTCTGGAAACACCATATATTTT. The full variable domain, in which reference TRBV9 and TRBJ1-3 provide the parts outside the CDR3, is DSGVTQTPKHLITATGQRVTLRCSPRSGDLSVYWYQQSLDQGLQFLIQYYNGEERAKGNILERFSAQQFPDLHSELNLSSLELGDSALYFCASSVGETGAFSGNTIYFGEGSWLTVV.

This clone was counted a single time. The chain carries TRBV6-5 and TRBJ2-5; a possible D gene is TRBD1 (6 bases). Germline lookup yields CDR1 MNHEY and CDR2 SVGAGI. Trimming stripped 6 bases from V and 0 bases from J, with 11 bases between. The CDR3 spans 14 residues. The CDR3 region is CASSSDSYQETQYF. The CDR3 bases are TGTGCCAGCAGCTCGGACAGTTACCAAGAGACCCAGTACTTC.

This chain uses TRBV4-1 with TRBJ2-1, with 10 bases matching TRBD2. V lost 3 bases and J lost 9; bases outside the gene matches: 8. The CDR3 extends over 15 amino acids. Germline CDR1 MGHRA, CDR2 YSYEKL. CDR3 region: CASSHGLAGAGEQFF. As DNA, the CDR3 is TGCGCCAGCAGCCACGGCCTAGCGGGAGCGGGTGAGCAGTTCTTC.

This chain links TRBV11-2 with TRBJ2-1; 12 positions match TRBD2. The CDR3 has 17 residues. Germline trimming cut 5 bases from V and 0 bases from J; bases unmatched to any gene: 5. Per germline, CDR1 SGHAT and CDR2 FQNNGV. The CDR3 sequence: CASSTRTSGTSYNEQFF. Here the CDR3 DNA reads TGTGCCAGCAGCACTCGGACTAGCGGGACCTCCTACAATGAGCAGTTCTTC. Together with reference TRBV11-2 and TRBJ2-1, the CDR3 gives the full variable domain: EAGVAQSPRYKIIEKRQSVAFWCNPISGHATLYWYQQILGQGPKLLIQFQNNGVVDDSQLPKDRFSAERLKGVDSTLKIQPAKLEDSAVYLCASSTRTSGTSYNEQFFGPGTRLTVL.

The CDR3 DNA reads as TGTGCCAGCAGTTACTCGGGCAGTACCTACGAGCAGTACTTC. It encodes CASSYSGSTYEQYF. The chain links TRBV6-6 to TRBJ2-7; no clear D. This CDR3 is built from 14 residues. V was trimmed by 0 bases and J by 2 bases, leaving 8 bases between them. Germline values: CDR1 MNHNY, CDR2 SVGAGI (reference sequence).

V usage is TRBV5-1 and J usage is TRBJ1-4; 9 bases fit TRBD1. Germline assignment: CDR1 SGHRS and CDR2 YFSETQ. V shed 4 bases and J 1 base; nucleotides not matched to a gene: 2. The CDR3 covers 15 residues. The CDR3 DNA is TGCGCCAGCAGCGTGGGACAGGGAACTAATGAAAAACTGTTTTTT. Its protein product is CASSVGQGTNEKLFF.

The V call is TRBV25-1, the J call TRBJ1-2; 9 bases are a match to TRBD1. Per the germline V gene, CDR1 is MGHDK and CDR2 is SYGVNS. This CDR3 has 13 residues. The V and J ends lost 5 bases and 8 bases, in that order; junction bases with no gene match: 6. DNA for the CDR3: TGTGCCAGCAGTAACCGGGACAGGGTCGGCTACACCTTC. It codes for CASSNRDRVGYTF.

This clone was detected a few times. The V call is TRBV6-5, the J call TRBJ1-3, with TRBD1 as a possible D gene (6 bases). The CDR3 is 15 amino acids. Looked up from germline, CDR1 is MNHEY and CDR2 is SVGAGI. V was cut by 7 bases and J by 0 bases, with 13 bases left in between. The CDR3 nucleotides read TGTGCCAGCATTTATGGGGGCCCCTCTGGAAACACCATATATTTT. This translates into CASIYGGPSGNTIYF.

This rearrangement joins TRBV27 to TRBJ2-7; D remains ambiguous. Trimming stripped 5 bases from V and 4 bases from J, with 12 bases between. There are 13 residues in the CDR3. The germline V gene has CDR1 MNHEY and CDR2 SMNVEV (reference sequence). The CDR3 DNA is TGTGCCAGCAGTGTCCGGGCCACGTACGAGCAGTACTTC. Its translation: CASSVRATYEQYF.